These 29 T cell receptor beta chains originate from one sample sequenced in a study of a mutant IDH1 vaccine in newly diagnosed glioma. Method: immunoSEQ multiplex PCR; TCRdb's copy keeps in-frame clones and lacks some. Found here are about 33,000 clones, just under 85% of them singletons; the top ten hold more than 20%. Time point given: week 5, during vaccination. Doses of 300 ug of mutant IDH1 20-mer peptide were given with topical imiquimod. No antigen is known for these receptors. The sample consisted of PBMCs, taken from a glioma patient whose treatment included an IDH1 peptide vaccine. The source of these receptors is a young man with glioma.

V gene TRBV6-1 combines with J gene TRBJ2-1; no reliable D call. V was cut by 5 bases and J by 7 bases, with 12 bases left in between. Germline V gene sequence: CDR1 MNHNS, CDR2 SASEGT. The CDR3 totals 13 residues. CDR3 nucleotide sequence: TGTGCCAGCAGTCTAGACTGGAAAAATGAGCAGTTCTTC. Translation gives CASSLDWKNEQFF.

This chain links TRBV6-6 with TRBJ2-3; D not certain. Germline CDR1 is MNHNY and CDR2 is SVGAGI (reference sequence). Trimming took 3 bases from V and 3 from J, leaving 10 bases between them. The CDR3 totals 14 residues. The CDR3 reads CASSYSIQTDTQYF. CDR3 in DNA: TGTGCCAGCAGTTATTCTATCCAAACAGATACGCAGTATTTT.

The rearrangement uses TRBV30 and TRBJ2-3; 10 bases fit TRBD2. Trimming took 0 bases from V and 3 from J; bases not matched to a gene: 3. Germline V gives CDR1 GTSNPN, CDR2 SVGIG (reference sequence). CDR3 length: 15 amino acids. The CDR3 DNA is TGTGCCTGGAGTGTCGGTAGCGGGGGGACAGATACGCAGTATTTT. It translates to CAWSVGSGGTDTQYF.

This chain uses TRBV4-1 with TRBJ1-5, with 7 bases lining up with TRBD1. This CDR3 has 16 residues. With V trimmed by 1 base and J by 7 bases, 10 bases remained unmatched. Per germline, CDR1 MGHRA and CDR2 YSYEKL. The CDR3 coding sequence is TGCGCCAGCAGCCAAGTGCACAGGGGAGGTGTACAGCCCCAGCATTTT. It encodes CASSQVHRGGVQPQHF.

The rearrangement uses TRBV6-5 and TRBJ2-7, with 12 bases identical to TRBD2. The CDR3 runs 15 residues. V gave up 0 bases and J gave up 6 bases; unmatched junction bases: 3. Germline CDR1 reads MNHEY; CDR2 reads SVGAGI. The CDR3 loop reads CASSYSLAGGLEQYF. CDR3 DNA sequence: TGTGCCAGCAGTTACTCTCTAGCGGGAGGGCTCGAGCAGTACTTC.

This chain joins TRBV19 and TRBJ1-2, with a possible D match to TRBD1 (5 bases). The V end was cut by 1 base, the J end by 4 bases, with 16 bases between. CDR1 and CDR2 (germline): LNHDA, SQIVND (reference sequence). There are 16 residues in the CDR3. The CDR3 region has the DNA TGTGCCAGTAGTATAGGAGAGCCCCGGGGGTCCTATGGCTACACCTTC. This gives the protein CASSIGEPRGSYGYTF. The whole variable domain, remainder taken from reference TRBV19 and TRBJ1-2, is DGGITQSPKYLFRKEGQNVTLSCEQNLNHDAMYWYRQDPGQGLRLIYYSQIVNDFQKGDIAEGYSVSREKKESFPLTVTSAQKNPTAFYLCASSIGEPRGSYGYTFGSGTRLTVV.

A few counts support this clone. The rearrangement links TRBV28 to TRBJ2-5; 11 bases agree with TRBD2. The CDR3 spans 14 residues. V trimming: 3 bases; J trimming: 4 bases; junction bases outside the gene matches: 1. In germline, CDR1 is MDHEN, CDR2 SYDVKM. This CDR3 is CASSFGLAGETQYF. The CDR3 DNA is TGTGCCAGCAGTTTTGGACTAGCGGGAGAGACCCAGTACTTC. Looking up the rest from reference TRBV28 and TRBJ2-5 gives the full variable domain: DVKVTQSSRYLVKRTGEKVFLECVQDMDHENMFWYRQDPGLGLRLIYFSYDVKMKEKGDIPEGYSVSREKKERFSLILESASTNQTSMYLCASSFGLAGETQYFGPGTRLLVL.

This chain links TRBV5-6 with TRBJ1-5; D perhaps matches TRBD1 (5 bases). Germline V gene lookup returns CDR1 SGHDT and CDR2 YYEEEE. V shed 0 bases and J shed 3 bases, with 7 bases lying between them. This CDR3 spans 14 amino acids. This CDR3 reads CASSLGQNNQPQHF. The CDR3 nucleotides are TGTGCCAGCAGCTTGGGACAGAACAATCAGCCCCAGCATTTT.

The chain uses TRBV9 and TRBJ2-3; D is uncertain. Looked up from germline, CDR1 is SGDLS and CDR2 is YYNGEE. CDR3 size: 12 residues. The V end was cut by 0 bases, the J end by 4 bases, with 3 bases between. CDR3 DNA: TGTGCCAGCAGCGTAGTCTCAGATACGCAGTATTTT. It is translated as CASSVVSDTQYF.

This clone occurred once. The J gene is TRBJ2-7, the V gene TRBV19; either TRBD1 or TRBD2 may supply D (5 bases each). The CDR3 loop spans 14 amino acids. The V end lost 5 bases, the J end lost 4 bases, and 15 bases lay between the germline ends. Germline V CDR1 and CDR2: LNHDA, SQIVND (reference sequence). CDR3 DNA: TGTGCCAGTAGTCGGACACCGGGGACGTACGAGCAGTACTTC. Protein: CASSRTPGTYEQYF.

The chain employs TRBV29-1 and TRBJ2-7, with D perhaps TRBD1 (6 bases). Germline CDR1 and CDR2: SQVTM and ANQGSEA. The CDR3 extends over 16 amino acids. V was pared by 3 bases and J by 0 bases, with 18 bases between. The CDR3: CSVDAGENMGSYEQYF. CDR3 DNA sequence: TGCAGCGTTGATGCAGGGGAAAACATGGGCTCCTACGAGCAGTACTTC.

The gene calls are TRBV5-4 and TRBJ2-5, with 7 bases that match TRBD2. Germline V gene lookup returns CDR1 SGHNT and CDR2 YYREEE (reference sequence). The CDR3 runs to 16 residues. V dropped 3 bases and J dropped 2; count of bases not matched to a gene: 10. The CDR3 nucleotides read TGTGCCAGCAGCTCGGGGGGAACAGCATTACAAGAGACCCAGTACTTC. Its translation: CASSSGGTALQETQYF.

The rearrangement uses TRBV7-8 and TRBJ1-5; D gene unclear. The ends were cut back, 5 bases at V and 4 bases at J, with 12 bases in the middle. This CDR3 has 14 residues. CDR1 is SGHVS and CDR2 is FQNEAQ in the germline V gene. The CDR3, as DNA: TGTGCCAGCAGCCCGAGGACGGGTAATCAGCCCCAGCATTTT. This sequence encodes CASSPRTGNQPQHF.

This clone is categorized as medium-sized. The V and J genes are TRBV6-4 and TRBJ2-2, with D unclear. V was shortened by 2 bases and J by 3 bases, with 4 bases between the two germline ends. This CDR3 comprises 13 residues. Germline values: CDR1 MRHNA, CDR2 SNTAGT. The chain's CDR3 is CASSDRDTGELFF. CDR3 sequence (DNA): TGTGCCAGCAGTGACAGGGACACCGGGGAGCTGTTTTTT.

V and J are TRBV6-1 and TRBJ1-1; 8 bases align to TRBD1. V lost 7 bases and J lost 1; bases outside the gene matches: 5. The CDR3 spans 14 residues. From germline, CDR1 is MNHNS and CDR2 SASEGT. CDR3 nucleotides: TGTGCCAGCACCCCGGGACAGGCGAACACTGAAGCTTTCTTT. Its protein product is CASTPGQANTEAFF.

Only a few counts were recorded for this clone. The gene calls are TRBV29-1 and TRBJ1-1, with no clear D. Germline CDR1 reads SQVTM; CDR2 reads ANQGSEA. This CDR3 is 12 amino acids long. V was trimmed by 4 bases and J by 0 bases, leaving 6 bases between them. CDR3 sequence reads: CSVADMNTEAFF. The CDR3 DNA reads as TGCAGCGTTGCAGACATGAACACTGAAGCTTTCTTT. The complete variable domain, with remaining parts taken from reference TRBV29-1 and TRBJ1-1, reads SAVISQKPSRDICQRGTSLTIQCQVDSQVTMMFWYRQQPGQSLTLIATANQGSEATYESGFVIDKFPISRPNLTFSTLTVSNMSPEDSSIYLCSVADMNTEAFFGQGTRLTVV.

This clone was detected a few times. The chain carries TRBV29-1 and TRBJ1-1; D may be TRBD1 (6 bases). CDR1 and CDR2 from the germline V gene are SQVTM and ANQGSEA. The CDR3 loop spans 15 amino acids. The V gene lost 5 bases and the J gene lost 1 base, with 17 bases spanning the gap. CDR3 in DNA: TGCAGCGTTTACCTTAGGGGGGTAGGGAACACTGAAGCTTTCTTT. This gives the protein CSVYLRGVGNTEAFF. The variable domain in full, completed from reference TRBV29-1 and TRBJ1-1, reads SAVISQKPSRDICQRGTSLTIQCQVDSQVTMMFWYRQQPGQSLTLIATANQGSEATYESGFVIDKFPISRPNLTFSTLTVSNMSPEDSSIYLCSVYLRGVGNTEAFFGQGTRLTVV.

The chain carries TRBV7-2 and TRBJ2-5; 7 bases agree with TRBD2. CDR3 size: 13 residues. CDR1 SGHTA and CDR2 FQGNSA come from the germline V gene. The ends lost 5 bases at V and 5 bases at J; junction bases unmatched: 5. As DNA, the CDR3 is TGTGCCAGCAGCCGACTAGCTGGGGAGACCCAGTACTTC. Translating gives CASSRLAGETQYF.

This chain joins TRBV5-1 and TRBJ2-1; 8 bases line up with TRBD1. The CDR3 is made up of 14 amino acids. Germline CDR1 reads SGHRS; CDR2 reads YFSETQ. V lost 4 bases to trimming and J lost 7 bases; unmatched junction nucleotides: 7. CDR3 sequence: CASSLMDRENEQFF. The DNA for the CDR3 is TGCGCCAGCAGCCTGATGGACAGGGAGAATGAGCAGTTCTTC.

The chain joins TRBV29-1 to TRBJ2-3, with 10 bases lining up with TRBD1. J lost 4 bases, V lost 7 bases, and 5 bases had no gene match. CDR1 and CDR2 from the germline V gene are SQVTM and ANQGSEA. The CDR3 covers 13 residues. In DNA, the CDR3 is TGCAGCGCTTGGACAGGGGGGGCAGATACGCAGTATTTT. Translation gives CSAWTGGADTQYF.

In DNA, the CDR3 is TGTGCCAGCAGCGCGGGGATGGGGCTCACTGAAGCTTTCTTT. Protein: CASSAGMGLTEAFF. The gene calls are TRBV5-4 and TRBJ1-1; D possibly corresponds to TRBD1 (5 bases). This CDR3 is built from 14 residues. V was cut by 4 bases and J by 4 bases, with 14 bases left in between. Germline V gene data show CDR1 as SGHNT and CDR2 as YYREEE (reference sequence).

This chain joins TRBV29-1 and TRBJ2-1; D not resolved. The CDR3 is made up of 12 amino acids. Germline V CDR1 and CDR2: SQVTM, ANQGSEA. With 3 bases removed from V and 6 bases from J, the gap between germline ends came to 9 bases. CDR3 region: CSVDGQSNEQFF. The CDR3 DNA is TGCAGCGTTGATGGGCAGAGCAATGAGCAGTTCTTC.

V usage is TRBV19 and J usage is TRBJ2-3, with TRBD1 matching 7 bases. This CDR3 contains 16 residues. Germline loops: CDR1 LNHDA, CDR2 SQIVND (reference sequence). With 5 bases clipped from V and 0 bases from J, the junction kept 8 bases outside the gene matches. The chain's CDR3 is CASSSNPGQSTDTQYF. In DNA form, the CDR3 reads TGTGCCAGTAGTTCTAACCCGGGACAGAGCACAGATACGCAGTATTTT. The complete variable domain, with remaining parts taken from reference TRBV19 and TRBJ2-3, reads DGGITQSPKYLFRKEGQNVTLSCEQNLNHDAMYWYRQDPGQGLRLIYYSQIVNDFQKGDIAEGYSVSREKKESFPLTVTSAQKNPTAFYLCASSSNPGQSTDTQYFGPGTRLTVL.

This CDR3 is CASSYEDRVGYTF. CDR3 bases: TGTGCCAGCAGTTACGAGGACAGGGTTGGCTACACCTTC. This chain uses TRBV6-6 with TRBJ1-2; 8 nucleotides align to TRBD1. V trimming: 2 bases; J trimming: 7 bases; junction bases outside the gene matches: 3. The V gene's germline CDR1 is MNHNY and CDR2 SVGAGI (reference sequence). This CDR3 spans 13 amino acids.

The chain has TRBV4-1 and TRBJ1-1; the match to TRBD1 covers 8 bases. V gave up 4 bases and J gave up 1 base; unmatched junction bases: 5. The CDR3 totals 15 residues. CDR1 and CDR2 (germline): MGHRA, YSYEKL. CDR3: CASSPMGTGNTEAFF. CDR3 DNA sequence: TGCGCCAGCAGCCCTATGGGGACAGGGAACACTGAAGCTTTCTTT.

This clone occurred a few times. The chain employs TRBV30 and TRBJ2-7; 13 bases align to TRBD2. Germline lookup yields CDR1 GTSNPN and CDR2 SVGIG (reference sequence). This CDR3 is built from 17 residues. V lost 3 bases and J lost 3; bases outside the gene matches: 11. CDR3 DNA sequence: TGTGCCTGGAGGGGGATGACTAGCGGGGGGTCCCTCTACGAGCAGTACTTC. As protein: CAWRGMTSGGSLYEQYF. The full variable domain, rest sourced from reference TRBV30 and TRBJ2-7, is SQTIHQWPATLVQPVGSPLSLECTVEGTSNPNLYWYRQAAGRGLQLLFYSVGIGQISSEVPQNLSASRPQDRQFILSSKKLLLSDSGFYLCAWRGMTSGGSLYEQYFGPGTRLTVT.

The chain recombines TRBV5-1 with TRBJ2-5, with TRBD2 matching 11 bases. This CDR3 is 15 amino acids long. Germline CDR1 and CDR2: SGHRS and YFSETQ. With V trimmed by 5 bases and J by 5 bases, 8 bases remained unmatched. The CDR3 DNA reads TGCGCCAGCAGTCAACTTAGCGGGAGGGGGGAGACCCAGTACTTC. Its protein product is CASSQLSGRGETQYF.

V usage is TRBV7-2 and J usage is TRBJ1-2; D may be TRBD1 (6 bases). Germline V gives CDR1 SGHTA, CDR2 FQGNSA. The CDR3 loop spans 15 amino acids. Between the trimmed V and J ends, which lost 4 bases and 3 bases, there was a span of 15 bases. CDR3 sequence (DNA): TGTGCCAGCAGCTCAGCCGGGGGCAGCTACTATGGCTACACCTTC. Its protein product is CASSSAGGSYYGYTF. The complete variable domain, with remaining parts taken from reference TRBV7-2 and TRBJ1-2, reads GAGVSQSPSNKVTEKGKDVELRCDPISGHTALYWYRQSLGQGLEFLIYFQGNSAPDKSGLPSDRFSAERTGGSVSTLTIQRTQQEDSAVYLCASSSAGGSYYGYTFGSGTRLTVV.

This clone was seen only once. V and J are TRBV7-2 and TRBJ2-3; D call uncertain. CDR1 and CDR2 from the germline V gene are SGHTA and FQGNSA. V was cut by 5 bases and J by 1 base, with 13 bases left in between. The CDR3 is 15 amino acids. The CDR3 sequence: CASSVQRTGTDTQYF. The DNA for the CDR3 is TGTGCCAGCAGCGTACAGAGGACGGGCACAGATACGCAGTATTTT. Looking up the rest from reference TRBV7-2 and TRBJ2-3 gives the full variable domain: GAGVSQSPSNKVTEKGKDVELRCDPISGHTALYWYRQSLGQGLEFLIYFQGNSAPDKSGLPSDRFSAERTGGSVSTLTIQRTQQEDSAVYLCASSVQRTGTDTQYFGPGTRLTVL.